Reported below is one TCR beta chain. One junction end disagrees with the germline gene, perhaps due to a read error. The method was immunoSEQ multiplex PCR; TCRdb's version includes in-frame clones alone and lacks a portion of them. The sample comprises approximately 150,000 clones, 85% to 90% of which are singletons, and around 10% rests with the top ten. The data were obtained in a study of blood T cell repertoires in COVID-19. As for the study in general: The United States, Italy and Spain were the sources of the acute and convalescent COVID-19 samples. In each case, the material was cDNA or gDNA derived from T cells, B-cell-depleted T cells, or PBMCs.

CDR1 SNHLY and CDR2 FYNNEI come from the germline V gene. The length of the CDR3 is 12 residues. Sequencing was done on a sample of PBMCs or T cells enriched from blood (not recorded which). This clonotype was obtained from a man in his fifties or sixties who had recovered from COVID-19. This chain uses TRBV2 with TRBJ2-7, with D tentatively TRBD1 (6 bases). CDR3 in DNA: TGTGCCAGCGGTGAGGACAGCTACGAGCAGTACTTC. Translating gives CASGEDSYEQYF.